This is a list of T cell receptor beta chains from one sample in a study of cytomegalovirus exposure and HLA in healthy donors. Using immunoSEQ multiplex PCR, the repertoire was profiled, and TCRdb retains in-frame clones only, with some absent. This table holds around 120,000 clones, approximately 80% found once. The sequenced material came from PBMCs. These receptors originate from a man between 18 and 29 years old in good health and CMV-seronegative. Each CDR3 is given with its conserved first and last residue. The order of the fields is clone size, D gene, V gene, J gene, CDR3 protein, CDR3 DNA. D genes are given only for firm matches. Not all rows give a size; the values are once, few, many and, for expanded clones, a class.

.,.,TRBV5-1,TRBJ1-2,CASSSLTGAYGYTF,TGCGCCAGCAGCTCCCTGACAGGAGCCTATGGCTACACCTTC
few,.,TRBV5-1,TRBJ1-1,CASSHPPEEGWTEAFF,TGCGCCAGCAGCCACCCCCCGGAGGAGGGATGGACTGAAGCTTTCTTT
.,TRBD1,TRBV5-4,TRBJ2-1,CASSTRGQYNEQFF,TGTGCCAGCAGCACCAGGGGACAGTACAATGAGCAGTTCTTC
.,TRBD1,TRBV27,TRBJ2-7,CASSVQGAVEQYF,TGTGCCAGCAGTGTACAGGGGGCGGTCGAGCAGTACTTC
.,TRBD1,TRBV2,TRBJ2-5,CATGTGGQETQYF,TGTGCCACCGGGACAGGGGGACAAGAGACCCAGTACTTC
.,.,TRBV30,TRBJ2-3,CASTRDGDTQYF,TGTGCCTCAACTCGAGATGGAGATACGCAGTATTTT
.,TRBD1,TRBV27,TRBJ1-3,CASRSGTGARYSGNTIYF,TGTGCCAGCAGATCCGGGACAGGGGCACGCTACTCTGGAAACACCATATATTTT
.,TRBD1,TRBV19,TRBJ1-5,CASSTGTGGFSNQPQHF,TGTGCCAGTAGTACCGGGACAGGGGGATTTAGCAATCAGCCCCAGCATTTT
.,.,TRBV4-3,TRBJ1-1,CASSQSVPTEAFF,TGCGCCAGCAGCCAAAGCGTTCCCACTGAAGCTTTCTTT
few,TRBD1,TRBV25-1,TRBJ1-6,CASSGDRSSYNSPLHF,TGTGCCAGCAGCGGGGACAGGAGCTCCTATAATTCACCCCTCCACTTT
.,TRBD2,TRBV7-9,TRBJ2-1,CASSFLAGGGDEQFF,TGTGCCAGCAGCTTCCTAGCGGGGGGAGGCGATGAGCAGTTCTTC
.,TRBD1,TRBV15,TRBJ1-5,CATSWGTGDLNQPQHF,TGTGCCACCAGCTGGGGGACAGGGGATCTCAATCAGCCCCAGCATTTT
.,TRBD1,TRBV18,TRBJ1-3,CASSPGQAFSGNTIYF,TGTGCCAGCTCACCGGGACAGGCCTTCTCTGGAAACACCATATATTTT
.,.,TRBV7-6,TRBJ2-5,CASSFWKTEETQYF,TGTGCCAGCAGCTTCTGGAAGACTGAAGAGACCCAGTACTTC
.,TRBD1,TRBV27,TRBJ2-2,CASRRQGSNTGELFF,TGTGCCAGCAGGCGACAGGGGTCAAACACCGGGGAGCTGTTTTTT
once,.,TRBV30,TRBJ1-5,CAWSGLASINQPQHF,TGTGCCTGGAGTGGGTTGGCCAGTATCAATCAGCCCCAGCATTTT
.,TRBD2,TRBV28,TRBJ2-7,CASSLPPSGGVRAYEQYF,TGTGCCAGCAGTTTGCCCCCAAGCGGGGGAGTAAGGGCCTACGAGCAGTACTTC
.,TRBD1,TRBV30,TRBJ2-2,CAWSGTGGTGELFF,TGTGCCTGGAGTGGGACAGGGGGCACCGGGGAGCTGTTTTTT
.,.,TRBV30,TRBJ1-1,CASKNGGGKTEAFF,TGTGCCTCTAAGAATGGGGGGGGTAAAACTGAAGCTTTCTTT
once,.,TRBV5-1,TRBJ1-1,CASSPRGGGGGTEAFF,TGCGCCAGCAGCCCTCGTGGGGGGGGTGGGGGCACTGAAGCTTTCTTT
.,.,TRBV6-1,TRBJ2-2,CASSEKPRGSMVEELFF,TGTGCCAGCAGTGAAAAGCCGAGGGGGAGTATGGTAGAGGAGCTGTTTTTT
.,.,TRBV7-7,TRBJ2-5,CASSLGVAGAWQETQYF,TGTGCCAGCAGCTTAGGGGTGGCGGGGGCGTGGCAAGAGACCCAGTACTTC
once,.,TRBV9,TRBJ2-5,CASSVAPGGDQETQYF,TGTGCCAGCAGCGTAGCACCCGGGGGAGACCAAGAGACCCAGTACTTC
.,.,TRBV7-8,TRBJ2-7,CASSLQIYEQYF,TGTGCCAGCAGCTTACAGATCTACGAGCAGTACTTC
once,TRBD1,TRBV18,TRBJ2-6,CASSPARTGGVGANVLTF,TGTGCCAGCTCCCCGGCAAGGACAGGGGGGGTCGGGGCCAACGTCCTGACTTTC
once,.,TRBV28,TRBJ2-7,CASSLNEVRGPSYEQYF,TGTGCCAGCAGTTTGAATGAGGTGCGGGGGCCTTCCTACGAGCAGTACTTC